The 17 T cell receptor beta chains listed next were all sequenced from one sample in a study of cytomegalovirus exposure and HLA in healthy donors. The PCR employed 60 Vbeta primers together with 13 Jbeta primers. The method was immunoSEQ multiplex PCR; TCRdb's version includes in-frame clones alone and lacks a portion of them. The sample has some 93,000 clones, about 81% seen once. The sample comprised PBMCs. These receptors were collected from a woman in her thirties or forties in good health and CMV-seronegative.

This clone has a single count. V usage is TRBV5-5 and J usage is TRBJ1-4, with 7 nucleotides matching TRBD1. The CDR3 totals 16 residues. V lost 2 bases and J lost 0; bases outside the gene matches: 4. Per germline, CDR1 SGHKS and CDR2 YYEKEE (reference sequence). This CDR3 is CASSLQGSATNEKLFF. CDR3 DNA: TGTGCCAGCAGCTTACAGGGGAGTGCAACTAATGAAAAACTGTTTTTT.

The CDR3 nucleotides are TGTGCCAGCAGTAAAGGAGTCCCGCACACAGATACGCAGTATTTT. This translates into CASSKGVPHTDTQYF. The rearrangement joins TRBV6-4 to TRBJ2-3; D unresolved. Germline values: CDR1 MRHNA, CDR2 SNTAGT. V dropped 5 bases and J dropped 2 bases, with 14 bases sitting between them. There are 15 residues in the CDR3.

This sequence joins TRBV15 and TRBJ2-7; possible D gene TRBD1, 5 bases. Between the trimmed V and J ends, which lost 4 bases and 2 bases, there was a span of 15 bases. The germline CDR1 and CDR2 sequences are LNHNV and YYDKDF (reference sequence). There are 15 residues in the CDR3. For the CDR3, the DNA is TGTGCCACCAGCACCCGGCGACAGAGCCCCTACGAGCAGTACTTC. It encodes CATSTRRQSPYEQYF. Full variable domain (outside the CDR3, taken from reference TRBV15 and TRBJ2-7): DAMVIQNPRYQVTQFGKPVTLSCSQTLNHNVMYWYQQKSSQAPKLLFHYYDKDFNNEADTPDNFQSRRPNTSFCFLDIRSPGLGDTAMYLCATSTRRQSPYEQYFGPGTRLTVT.

This clone was seen a few times. J is TRBJ1-2 and V is TRBV9; a possible D gene is TRBD1 (6 bases). The CDR3 consists of 14 residues. V dropped 3 bases and J dropped 4 bases, with 13 bases sitting between them. Germline CDR1 is SGDLS and CDR2 is YYNGEE. The CDR3: CASSGNREGYGYTF. The DNA of the CDR3 is TGTGCCAGCAGCGGAAACAGGGAGGGCTATGGCTACACCTTC.

This clone was detected a few times. V usage is TRBV7-2 and J usage is TRBJ1-1; 7 bases are a match to TRBD1. Germline V gene sequence: CDR1 SGHTA, CDR2 FQGNSA. Trimming at V came to 4 bases and at J to 9 bases, leaving 11 bases not matched to a gene. The CDR3 has 14 residues. Written as DNA, the CDR3 is TGTGCCAGCAGCTCAAAGGCAGGGACAGCAAAAGCTTTCTTT. Translation gives CASSSKAGTAKAFF.

The V gene is TRBV29-1, the J gene TRBJ2-1, with 8 positions matching TRBD2. The CDR3 length is 15 residues. Germline loops: CDR1 SQVTM, CDR2 ANQGSEA. V trimming: 7 bases; J trimming: 5 bases; junction bases outside the gene matches: 13. In DNA form, the CDR3 reads TGCAGCGCACGATCTACCGGGACTAGGAACAATGAGCAGTTCTTC. This gives the protein CSARSTGTRNNEQFF.

In its sample, this clone was seen a few times. The rearrangement joins TRBV5-6 to TRBJ1-2, with D perhaps TRBD1 (5 bases). The CDR3 sequence is 13 residues long. From germline, CDR1 is SGHDT and CDR2 YYEEEE. The germline V and J ends were trimmed by 4 bases and 7 bases, with 14 bases remaining between them. CDR3 sequence (DNA): TGTGCCAGCAGCCTCAGGGAGGACTCTGGCTACACCTTC. This translates into CASSLREDSGYTF.

This chain uses TRBV10-3 with TRBJ1-2, with 10 bases fitting TRBD1. V trimming: 7 bases; J trimming: 10 bases; junction bases outside the gene matches: 6. The length of the CDR3 is 12 residues. Germline V gene lookup returns CDR1 ENHRY and CDR2 SYGVKD. Written as DNA, the CDR3 is TGTGCCATCACGGGACAGGGGACAGACTACACCTTC. Translating gives CAITGQGTDYTF.

This chain connects TRBV18 to TRBJ2-7, with 9 bases that match TRBD1. CDR1 is KGHSH and CDR2 is LQKENI in the germline V gene. This CDR3 spans 16 amino acids. V was pared by 0 bases and J by 2 bases, with 5 bases of the junction left unmatched. The CDR3 coding sequence is TGTGCCAGCTCACCACCGGGCGGGACAGGGACCTACGAGCAGTACTTC. It is translated as CASSPPGGTGTYEQYF.

The chain carries TRBV19 and TRBJ1-5; the D gene is possibly TRBD1 (6 bases). V lost 6 bases and J lost 7, with 16 bases in between. Germline V gene data show CDR1 as LNHDA and CDR2 as SQIVND (reference sequence). CDR3 length: 14 residues. The CDR3 region is CASSRNREGQPQHF. CDR3 bases: TGTGCCAGTAGCCGTAACAGGGAAGGACAGCCCCAGCATTTT.

The chain has TRBV6-1 and TRBJ1-6, with 7 bases that match TRBD1. The CDR3 has 14 amino acids. Germline CDR1 MNHNS, CDR2 SASEGT. Trimming at V came to 7 bases and at J to 10 bases, leaving 10 bases not matched to a gene. The CDR3 DNA is TGTGCCAGCAACAGAGACAGGGAAGGCTCACCCCTCCACTTT. Translated: CASNRDREGSPLHF.

This CDR3 is CASSGPSGTYNEQFF. In nucleotides, the CDR3 is TGTGCCAGCAGTGGTCCTAGCGGAACCTACAATGAGCAGTTCTTC. This chain uses TRBV28 with TRBJ2-1; 7 bases match TRBD2. CDR1 and CDR2 from the germline V gene are MDHEN and SYDVKM. The CDR3 sequence is 15 residues long. Trimming took 5 bases from V and 2 from J; bases not matched to a gene: 6. The entire variable domain, with the rest obtained from reference TRBV28 and TRBJ2-1, is as follows: DVKVTQSSRYLVKRTGEKVFLECVQDMDHENMFWYRQDPGLGLRLIYFSYDVKMKEKGDIPEGYSVSREKKERFSLILESASTNQTSMYLCASSGPSGTYNEQFFGPGTRLTVL.

This clone was observed a few times. This chain joins TRBV10-2 and TRBJ1-1; tentatively, D is TRBD1 (5 bases). From germline, CDR1 is WSHSY and CDR2 SAAADI. The CDR3 loop spans 14 amino acids. V lost 5 bases, J lost 3 bases, and 13 bases lay in between. The CDR3 loop reads CASSIGGWDTEAFF. In DNA, the CDR3 is TGCGCCAGCAGTATCGGGGGTTGGGACACTGAAGCTTTCTTT.

The rearrangement links TRBV28 to TRBJ2-5, with 7 bases aligning to TRBD1. There are 12 residues in the CDR3. V lost 10 bases to trimming and J lost 5 bases; unmatched junction nucleotides: 7. CDR1 is MDHEN and CDR2 is SYDVKM in the germline V gene. The CDR3 protein is CAISTGKETQYF. CDR3 DNA sequence: TGTGCCATTTCGACAGGGAAGGAGACCCAGTACTTC.

This chain uses TRBV10-3 with TRBJ2-3, with D tentatively TRBD2 (6 bases). V dropped 10 bases and J dropped 2 bases, with 13 bases sitting between them. The length of the CDR3 is 13 residues. The germline V gene has CDR1 ENHRY and CDR2 SYGVKD. This CDR3 is CATRTGDTDTQYF. The CDR3 nucleotides read TGTGCCACACGGACGGGGGACACAGATACGCAGTATTTT.

Of note for this clone: Distinct nucleotide sequences in the sample also encode this CDR3. The CDR3 bases are TGTGCCACCAGCAGAGAACGCGGGTACGAGCAGTACTTC. Amino acids: CATSRERGYEQYF. The V gene is TRBV15, the J gene TRBJ2-7, with TRBD2 as a possible D gene (5 bases). Germline assignment: CDR1 LNHNV and CDR2 YYDKDF (reference sequence). The CDR3 loop spans 13 amino acids. V lost 0 bases to trimming and J lost 4 bases, with 7 bases between them.

The chain carries TRBV9 and TRBJ2-1; D might be TRBD1 (6 bases). The V end lost 0 bases, the J end lost 6 bases, and 16 bases lay between the germline ends. This CDR3 region has 16 residues. Germline-derived CDR1 and CDR2 are SGDLS and YYNGEE. CDR3 coding DNA: TGTGCCAGCAGCGTAGAGATCAGGAGAGGGGGCAATGAGCAGTTCTTC. Translating gives CASSVEIRRGGNEQFF. The full variable domain, rest sourced from reference TRBV9 and TRBJ2-1, is DSGVTQTPKHLITATGQRVTLRCSPRSGDLSVYWYQQSLDQGLQFLIQYYNGEERAKGNILERFSAQQFPDLHSELNLSSLELGDSALYFCASSVEIRRGGNEQFFGPGTRLTVL.